This paragraph reports one T cell receptor beta chain. Its cognate antigen is unknown. Repertoires were generated with immunoSEQ multiplex PCR, while TCRdb's copy carries only in-frame clones and drops some. The sample gives 140,000 or so clones, around 91% of which show up once; 4.7% is in the top ten. This sample was taken from a study of T cell responses to AZD1222 COVID-19 vaccine. Study-level points and caveats: The donor group comprised mostly white British people and more females; the analysis possibly underestimated clonal diversity.

The ends were cut back, 5 bases at V and 3 bases at J, with 8 bases in the middle. CDR1 MNHEY and CDR2 SMNVEV come from the germline V gene (reference sequence). The CDR3 has 13 residues. V usage is TRBV27 and J usage is TRBJ1-5, with D unclear. The sequence was obtained from an adult in good health. The source was peripheral blood, collected on day 0 of AZD1222 vaccination. The CDR3 bases are TGTGCCAGCAGTGGCAGGATCAATCAGCCCCAGCATTTT. As protein: CASSGRINQPQHF.